One sample yielded the 28 T cell receptor beta chains listed below, sequenced in a study of neoadjuvant anti-PD-1 for oral cavity cancer. Sequenced by immunoSEQ multiplex PCR; TCRdb stores in-frame clones only, minus some. The sample lists about 62,000 clones, approximately 80% occurring once. The specimen was PBMCs, collected before nivolumab (anti-PD-1) treatment. Receptors originate from a person aged 35 to 85 with oral cavity squamous cell carcinoma.

J is TRBJ2-1 and V is TRBV6-5; the D is unclear. This CDR3 comprises 13 residues. Trimming shortened V by 5 bases and J by 8 bases, and 13 bases separated the two germline ends. In germline, CDR1 is MNHEY, CDR2 SVGAGI. This CDR3 is CASSQGFEDEQFF. For the CDR3, the DNA is TGTGCCAGCAGTCAAGGGTTTGAGGATGAGCAGTTCTTC.

This clone has more than one count but fewer than ten. The CDR3: CSAGREQFF. CDR3 DNA: TGCAGCGCCGGCAGGGAGCAGTTCTTC. This sequence joins TRBV29-1 and TRBJ2-1; no firm D call. Trimming took off 7 bases at V and 10 bases at J, with 8 bases between the two ends. Germline V CDR1 and CDR2: SQVTM, ANQGSEA. The CDR3 runs 9 residues.

This CDR3 is CASSLDRVGGYTF. The CDR3 nucleotides are TGTGCCAGCAGCTTGGACAGGGTAGGAGGCTACACCTTC. V and J are TRBV5-6 and TRBJ1-2; TRBD1 might be the D (6 bases). Deletions cut 0 bases from V and 8 bases from J, with 11 bases between. CDR3 length equals 13 residues. Germline-derived CDR1 and CDR2 are SGHDT and YYEEEE.

V is TRBV20-1 and J is TRBJ2-1; weak D call: TRBD2 (5 bases). The CDR3 is 10 residues long. The V gene lost 5 bases and the J gene lost 10 bases, with 9 bases spanning the gap. From germline, CDR1 is DFQATT and CDR2 SNEGSKA (reference sequence). The CDR3 bases are TGCAGTGCTCTCCGCGGGGAGCAGTTCTTC. It translates to CSALRGEQFF.

This clone has only a few counts. In DNA, the CDR3 is TGTGCCAGCAGAGAGGACAGGAGCCTTAAAGAGACCCAGTACTTC. Encoded protein: CASREDRSLKETQYF. The rearrangement links TRBV6-5 to TRBJ2-5; 7 bases align to TRBD1. CDR1 and CDR2 (germline): MNHEY, SVGAGI. The CDR3 has 15 residues. The junction had 10 bases not matched to a gene; V was cut back by 6 bases and J by 3 bases.

The chain employs TRBV5-6 and TRBJ2-1; D not certain. Germline V gives CDR1 SGHDT, CDR2 YYEEEE. Between the trimmed V and J ends, which lost 0 bases and 0 bases, there was a span of 16 bases. The CDR3 sequence is 18 residues long. CDR3 DNA: TGTGCCAGCAGCTTGGGTGAACTTCGGTTAAGCTCCTACAATGAGCAGTTCTTC. Translated, it gives CASSLGELRLSSYNEQFF.

J is TRBJ1-1 and V is TRBV11-2; possible D gene TRBD1, 5 bases. The CDR3 runs 18 residues. The V and J ends lost 5 bases and 1 base respectively, with 23 bases between them. CDR1 SGHAT and CDR2 FQNNGV come from the germline V gene. The CDR3 reads CASSRDLSGRFGNTEAFF. The CDR3 DNA is TGTGCCAGCAGCCGGGACCTATCCGGGCGTTTTGGGAACACTGAAGCTTTCTTT.

Only a few counts were recorded for this clone. The V gene is TRBV27, the J gene TRBJ1-1; D is unresolved. The V gene lost 2 bases and the J gene lost 0 bases, with 4 bases spanning the gap. The CDR3 totals 13 residues. Germline CDR1 is MNHEY and CDR2 is SMNVEV (reference sequence). The CDR3 reads CASSLDLNTEAFF. The CDR3 nucleotides are TGTGCCAGCAGTTTAGACCTGAACACTGAAGCTTTCTTT.

The rearrangement uses TRBV5-1 and TRBJ2-3; D is perhaps TRBD1 (5 bases). Germline V lookup: CDR1 SGHRS, CDR2 YFSETQ. The CDR3 contains 17 residues. V lost 0 bases, J lost 0 bases, and 14 bases lay in between. This chain's CDR3 is CASSLGFGAYSTDTQYF. The CDR3 DNA sequence: TGCGCCAGCAGCTTGGGATTTGGGGCTTATAGCACAGATACGCAGTATTTT.

This sequence joins TRBV5-1 and TRBJ2-5; 16 bases agree with TRBD2. Unmatched junction bases numbered 2, after V lost 1 base and J lost 5 bases. CDR1 is SGHRS and CDR2 is YFSETQ in the germline V gene. There are 16 residues in the CDR3. The CDR3 loop is CASSLPGLAGGETQYF. The CDR3 DNA sequence: TGCGCCAGCAGCTTGCCGGGACTAGCGGGAGGGGAGACCCAGTACTTC.

This clone was seen a single time. The rearrangement joins TRBV5-6 to TRBJ2-1; D remains unclear. The germline V and J ends were trimmed by 5 bases and 6 bases, with 12 bases remaining between them. The CDR3 covers 13 residues. Germline CDR1 reads SGHDT; CDR2 reads YYEEEE. This CDR3 reads CASSPVAANEQFF. The CDR3 DNA reads TGTGCCAGCAGTCCGGTCGCGGCCAATGAGCAGTTCTTC.

The CDR3 DNA reads as TGTGCCAGCAGTCCCTTGGCCGGGGGCGGTCAGCCCCAGCATTTT. It codes for CASSPLAGGGQPQHF. This chain connects TRBV6-5 to TRBJ1-5, with a tentative D call TRBD1 (6 bases). CDR1 and CDR2 (germline): MNHEY, SVGAGI. The CDR3 totals 15 residues. V was pared by 5 bases and J by 6 bases, with 17 bases between.

The gene calls are TRBV7-9 and TRBJ1-6, with TRBD1 as a possible D gene (6 bases). V gave up 1 base and J gave up 8 bases, with 12 bases separating them. Germline V gene lookup returns CDR1 SEHNR and CDR2 FQNEAQ (reference sequence). CDR3 length equals 15 residues. CDR3 protein: CASSLDYRVDSPLHF. The CDR3 DNA sequence: TGTGCCAGCAGCTTAGATTACAGGGTGGATTCACCCCTCCACTTT.

Points on this clone: Its ends do not fully match the called genes, so a read error is possible. J is TRBJ1-6 and V is TRBV6-1; D gene ambiguous. The germline gives CDR1 MNHNS, CDR2 SASEGT. The CDR3 extends over 15 amino acids. The CDR3 reads CASSEGIVEDSALHF. The CDR3 nucleotides are TGTGCCAGCAGTGAAGGAATAGTTGAGGATTCAGCCCTCCACTTT.

The rearrangement uses TRBV6-1 and TRBJ1-1, with D perhaps TRBD1 (6 bases). The V end was cut by 7 bases, the J end by 1 base, with 10 bases between. Germline V CDR1 and CDR2: MNHNS, SASEGT. The CDR3 runs 13 residues. The CDR3: CASKDSSNTEAFF. The CDR3 bases are TGTGCCAGCAAGGACAGCTCGAACACTGAAGCTTTCTTT.

V is TRBV28 and J is TRBJ1-1; D is ambiguous. The germline V gene encodes CDR1 MDHEN and CDR2 SYDVKM. This CDR3 is 15 amino acids long. Trimming pared 5 bases from V and 6 bases from J, leaving 19 bases between. CDR3 nucleotide sequence: TGTGCCAGCAGTGTCATTGATCGTCAGCACGCTGAAGCTTTCTTT. It yields the protein CASSVIDRQHAEAFF.

The chain joins TRBV5-1 to TRBJ2-1; 12 positions match TRBD2. The germline V gene has CDR1 SGHRS and CDR2 YFSETQ. This CDR3 is built from 15 residues. The trim removed 4 bases at V and 6 bases at J, leaving 5 bases unmatched. CDR3 loop: CASSTSSGGANEQFF. CDR3 DNA sequence: TGCGCCAGCAGCACATCTAGCGGGGGGGCCAATGAGCAGTTCTTC. Using reference TRBV5-1 and TRBJ2-1 for the parts outside the CDR3, the full variable domain is KAGVTQTPRYLIKTRGQQVTLSCSPISGHRSVSWYQQTPGQGLQFLFEYFSETQRNKGNFPGRFSGRQFSNSRSEMNVSTLELGDSALYLCASSTSSGGANEQFFGPGTRLTVL.

The CDR3 DNA follows: TGTGCCAGCAGCCCCGTCGCGACAGTCCTCGGAAACACCATATATTTT. It codes for CASSPVATVLGNTIYF. The chain links TRBV11-2 to TRBJ1-3; tentative D call: TRBD1 (5 bases). The CDR3 contains 16 residues. Trimming took off 5 bases at V and 4 bases at J, with 18 bases between the two ends. CDR1 and CDR2 from the germline V gene are SGHAT and FQNNGV.

The rearrangement uses TRBV5-1 and TRBJ2-1; D assignment may be TRBD1 or TRBD2 (5 bases each). V dropped 4 bases and J dropped 1 base, with 15 bases sitting between them. Germline CDR1 and CDR2: SGHRS and YFSETQ. The CDR3 extends over 16 amino acids. The CDR3 here is CASSPGRWGSYNEQFF. CDR3 DNA: TGCGCCAGCAGCCCCGGTAGGTGGGGGTCCTACAATGAGCAGTTCTTC.

This clone was counted ten times or more. The J gene is TRBJ1-6, the V gene TRBV30; D is ambiguous. The germline V and J ends were trimmed by 0 bases and 12 bases, with 9 bases remaining between them. The CDR3 contains 12 residues. Per germline, CDR1 GTSNPN and CDR2 SVGIG (reference sequence). CDR3 nucleotide sequence: TGTGCCTGGAGTGTACTCGGGGAACCCCTCCACTTT. Its translation: CAWSVLGEPLHF.

The J gene is TRBJ2-5, the V gene TRBV20-1, with D possibly TRBD2 on 5 matching bases. The CDR3 consists of 11 residues. CDR1 is DFQATT, CDR2 SNEGSKA, per germline (reference sequence). V lost 6 bases and J lost 7, with 12 bases in between. For the CDR3, the DNA is TGCAGTGCGAAGGGAGAGAGGACCCAGTACTTC. This encodes CSAKGERTQYF.

The chain is built from TRBV19 and TRBJ1-6; D is uncertain. Germline values: CDR1 LNHDA, CDR2 SQIVND (reference sequence). V was shortened by 1 base and J by 11 bases, with 15 bases between the two germline ends. The CDR3 is 15 residues long. The CDR3 reads CASSIGGGMETPLHF. Here the CDR3 DNA reads TGTGCCAGTAGTATAGGGGGAGGGATGGAGACACCCCTCCACTTT.

V gene TRBV4-1 combines with J gene TRBJ1-2; a weak D match, TRBD1 (5 bases). This CDR3 region has 15 residues. Per germline, CDR1 MGHRA and CDR2 YSYEKL. Trimming cost V 0 bases and J 2 bases, with 10 bases left between them. CDR3 sequence: CASSQDGALNYGYTF. For the CDR3, the DNA is TGCGCCAGCAGCCAAGATGGGGCTCTCAACTATGGCTACACCTTC.

The chain has TRBV4-2 and TRBJ2-5; D is ambiguous. Germline V gene sequence: CDR1 LGHNA, CDR2 YNFKEQ. The V and J ends lost 0 bases and 5 bases respectively, with 7 bases between them. The CDR3 covers 13 residues. The CDR3 DNA follows: TGTGCCAGCAGCCAAGAATCATGGGAGACCCAGTACTTC. Protein: CASSQESWETQYF.

This clone came up a few times. The rearrangement links TRBV7-9 to TRBJ2-5; tentatively, D is TRBD2 (6 bases). This CDR3 comprises 12 residues. V lost 4 bases and J 7 bases, leaving 10 bases between the germline ends. Germline V gene sequence: CDR1 SEHNR, CDR2 FQNEAQ (reference sequence). The DNA of the CDR3 is TGTGCCAGCAGCTCGGGGGTCGGGACCCAGTACTTC. Protein: CASSSGVGTQYF.

The chain couples TRBV29-1 to TRBJ1-1; D remains ambiguous. Germline-derived CDR1 and CDR2 are SQVTM and ANQGSEA. The CDR3 consists of 11 residues. CDR3 sequence: CRVGVNTEAFF. In DNA, the CDR3 is TGCAGGGTCGGGGTGAACACTGAAGCTTTCTTT.

V usage is TRBV10-3 and J usage is TRBJ2-3; 13 positions match TRBD2. The CDR3 is made up of 19 amino acids. Germline CDR1 ENHRY, CDR2 SYGVKD. V shed 0 bases and J 4 bases; nucleotides not matched to a gene: 10. DNA for the CDR3: TGTGCCATCAGTGAGTCCCACGGACTAGCGGGAGACCCCCCAGATACGCAGTATTTT. It codes for CAISESHGLAGDPPDTQYF.

In its sample, this clone was seen a few times. The rearrangement links TRBV27 to TRBJ1-1, with TRBD1 matching over 11 bases. This CDR3 spans 13 amino acids. V shed 6 bases, J shed 3 bases, and the junction held 0 bases outside the gene matches. Looked up from germline, CDR1 is MNHEY and CDR2 is SMNVEV (reference sequence). The CDR3 DNA follows: TGTGCCAGCAGGGGACAGGGGGACACTGAAGCTTTCTTT. Its protein product is CASRGQGDTEAFF.